This TCR beta chain was identified in a study of blood T cell repertoires in COVID-19. Study at large: The study drew acute and convalescent COVID-19 samples from the United States, Italy and Spain. Sources were T cells, B-cell-depleted T cells, or PBMCs; the material itself was cDNA or gDNA.

Here immunoSEQ multiplex PCR was the method, and the copy in TCRdb shows in-frame clones only, minus some. The table records about 150,000 clones, about nine tenths of them present only once. Germline V gives CDR1 SGHRS, CDR2 YFSETQ. The CDR3 sequence is 20 residues long. V shed 4 bases and J shed 0 bases, with 25 bases lying between them. The rearrangement uses TRBV5-1 and TRBJ1-4; possibly TRBD1 for D (5 bases). The sample was peripheral blood. This receptor was identified in a woman in her seventies with acute or convalescent COVID-19. CDR3 protein: CASSANGRRSATATNEKLFF. CDR3 nucleotide sequence: TGCGCCAGCAGCGCAAACGGTCGGAGAAGTGCGACAGCAACTAATGAAAAACTGTTTTTT.